Shown below are 24 T cell receptor beta chains from a single sample sequenced in a study of long-term antiretroviral therapy in people with HIV. Survey level was the resolution at which the v3.0 immunoSEQ assay ran. This table comes from immunoSEQ multiplex PCR, and its TCRdb copy is limited to in-frame clones, with some not included. The data show 15,000 to 20,000 clones, more than 70% seen once. The sequences come from unsorted PBMCs, collected 6.9 years after starting antiretroviral therapy. Receptor source: a man aged 45-65 years with HIV.

The V call is TRBV7-9, the J call TRBJ1-2; D ambiguous. CDR3 length equals 14 residues. V dropped 0 bases and J dropped 8 bases, with 13 bases sitting between them. Germline V gives CDR1 SEHNR, CDR2 FQNEAQ (reference sequence). The CDR3 here is CASSLANAAQGYTF. In nucleotides, the CDR3 is TGTGCCAGCAGCTTAGCGAACGCGGCGCAGGGCTACACCTTC.

The chain links TRBV4-2 to TRBJ2-1; D gene unclear. The germline V gene has CDR1 LGHNA and CDR2 YNFKEQ. There are 17 residues in the CDR3. The V and J ends lost 3 bases and 7 bases respectively, with 22 bases between them. As DNA, the CDR3 is TGTGCCAGCAGCCAGCTAGGTGGTATAGGTGGGTATAATGAGCAGTTCTTC. Protein sequence: CASSQLGGIGGYNEQFF.

The chain employs TRBV6-6 and TRBJ2-1, with unresolved D. The germline V gene encodes CDR1 MNHNY and CDR2 SVGAGI (reference sequence). The CDR3 contains 14 residues. V was trimmed by 8 bases and J by 1 base, leaving 12 bases between them. The CDR3 protein is CASGRSRSYNEQFF. The DNA for the CDR3 is TGTGCCAGCGGGCGATCGCGATCCTACAATGAGCAGTTCTTC.

This rearrangement joins TRBV19 to TRBJ1-5; D unclear. The germline V and J ends were trimmed by 6 bases and 0 bases, with 12 bases remaining between them. Germline CDR1 is LNHDA and CDR2 is SQIVND (reference sequence). The CDR3 has 15 residues. The CDR3: CASRPNAGSNQPQHF. The CDR3 coding sequence is TGTGCCAGTAGGCCCAATGCAGGTAGCAATCAGCCCCAGCATTTT.

The J gene is TRBJ2-1, the V gene TRBV28; D perhaps matches TRBD2 (6 bases). The germline V gene encodes CDR1 MDHEN and CDR2 SYDVKM. Trimming stripped 5 bases from V and 5 bases from J, with 13 bases between. This CDR3 is built from 14 residues. The CDR3 protein is CASSVGGANNEQFF. Written as DNA, the CDR3 is TGTGCCAGCAGTGTGGGCGGGGCGAACAATGAGCAGTTCTTC.

V is TRBV7-9 and J is TRBJ1-1; D uncertain. V lost 6 bases, J lost 2 bases, and 7 bases lay in between. Germline V lookup: CDR1 SEHNR, CDR2 FQNEAQ (reference sequence). CDR3 size: 12 residues. The CDR3 here is CASSHLNTEAFF. CDR3 in DNA: TGTGCCAGCAGTCATTTAAACACTGAAGCTTTCTTT.

This sequence joins TRBV30 and TRBJ1-1; D possibly corresponds to TRBD1 (6 bases). The CDR3 consists of 12 residues. Germline V lookup: CDR1 GTSNPN, CDR2 SVGIG (reference sequence). Trimming took 8 bases from V and 5 from J, leaving 15 bases between them. CDR3 bases: TGTGCCGGAAATCAGGGGATGACTGAAGCTTTCTTT. It translates to CAGNQGMTEAFF.

The rearrangement links TRBV4-3 to TRBJ2-7; 11 bases map to TRBD1. Trimming removed 4 bases from V and 6 bases from J; junction bases left unmatched: 8. The CDR3 is 15 residues long. Germline loops: CDR1 LGHNA, CDR2 YSLEER. The CDR3 nucleotides read TGCGCCAGCAGCCCGGACAGGGGGCGTTGGGTCGAGCAGTACTTC. Its protein is CASSPDRGRWVEQYF.

This chain connects TRBV28 to TRBJ2-7; a weak D match, TRBD1 (6 bases). CDR3 length: 16 residues. V was trimmed by 7 bases and J by 4 bases, leaving 23 bases between them. Germline V gives CDR1 MDHEN, CDR2 SYDVKM. CDR3 sequence: CASTTGGRGTIYEQYF. The CDR3 DNA sequence: TGTGCCAGCACCACCGGCGGCAGGGGTACCATTTACGAGCAGTACTTC.

The V and J genes are TRBV9 and TRBJ1-6; D unclear. The CDR3 has 12 amino acids. CDR1 and CDR2 from the germline V gene are SGDLS and YYNGEE. The V end was cut by 0 bases, the J end by 12 bases, with 7 bases between. Here the CDR3 reads CASSVGGGPLHF. In nucleotides, the CDR3 is TGTGCCAGCAGCGTAGGCGGCGGACCCCTCCACTTT.

The chain combines TRBV28 with TRBJ1-1; tentative D call: TRBD1 (5 bases). The CDR3 length is 15 residues. Trimming pared 1 base from V and 0 bases from J, leaving 9 bases between. CDR1 is MDHEN and CDR2 is SYDVKM in the germline V gene. The CDR3 sequence: CASSLSGGMNTEAFF. The CDR3 nucleotides read TGTGCCAGCAGTTTATCCGGGGGGATGAACACTGAAGCTTTCTTT.

This rearrangement joins TRBV19 to TRBJ1-5; 7 nucleotides align to TRBD1. The V gene end was trimmed by 3 bases and the J gene end by 7 bases; junction bases not matched to a gene: 9. The CDR3 loop spans 15 amino acids. Per the germline V gene, CDR1 is LNHDA and CDR2 is SQIVND (reference sequence). The DNA for the CDR3 is TGTGCCAGTAGTATTTTTTTAGGGGGCATACAGCCCCAGCATTTT. Translating it yields CASSIFLGGIQPQHF.

The V gene is TRBV4-2, the J gene TRBJ2-3; TRBD2 matches 8 bases. CDR1 LGHNA and CDR2 YNFKEQ come from the germline V gene. This CDR3 has 14 amino acids. Unmatched junction bases numbered 5, after V lost 4 bases and J lost 5 bases. The CDR3 DNA is TGTGCCAGCAGCCCCCGTACTAGCGGAGATACGCAGTATTTT. Encoded protein: CASSPRTSGDTQYF.

This clone was seen only once. V usage is TRBV27 and J usage is TRBJ2-1; 12 positions agree with TRBD2. Germline V CDR1 and CDR2: MNHEY, SMNVEV (reference sequence). V gave up 5 bases and J gave up 4 bases; unmatched junction bases: 3. The CDR3 sequence is 15 residues long. CDR3: CASSLAGGIYNEQFF. CDR3 sequence (DNA): TGTGCCAGCAGTCTAGCGGGAGGGATTTACAATGAGCAGTTCTTC.

The chain recombines TRBV30 with TRBJ1-4; D is unclear. Looked up from germline, CDR1 is GTSNPN and CDR2 is SVGIG (reference sequence). V lost 2 bases to trimming and J lost 6 bases, with 13 bases between them. The CDR3 is made up of 14 amino acids. DNA of the CDR3: TGTGCCTGGAGTATCAGACTCACGGATGAAAAACTGTTTTTT. As protein: CAWSIRLTDEKLFF.

The chain has TRBV27 and TRBJ2-1; D ambiguous. There are 12 residues in the CDR3. Trimming shortened V by 5 bases and J by 7 bases, and 9 bases separated the two germline ends. From germline, CDR1 is MNHEY and CDR2 SMNVEV (reference sequence). The CDR3 DNA follows: TGTGCCAGCAGTAAGGGTTCTAATGAGCAGTTCTTC. Translated: CASSKGSNEQFF.

This clone was observed once. This sequence joins TRBV9 and TRBJ2-1, with 10 bases matching TRBD2. CDR1 SGDLS and CDR2 YYNGEE come from the germline V gene. There are 17 residues in the CDR3. V was clipped by 7 bases and J by 1 base; unmatched bases: 11. The CDR3 protein is CASGPSSGSRSYNEQFF. In nucleotides, the CDR3 is TGTGCCAGCGGACCGTCTAGCGGGAGTAGGTCCTACAATGAGCAGTTCTTC.

The chain employs TRBV4-2 and TRBJ2-1, with 10 nucleotides matching TRBD2. The length of the CDR3 is 16 residues. Germline lookup yields CDR1 LGHNA and CDR2 YNFKEQ. Germline trimming cut 0 bases from V and 6 bases from J; bases unmatched to any gene: 5. The CDR3 reads CASSQEPSGRANEQFF. For the CDR3, the DNA is TGTGCCAGCAGCCAAGAGCCCAGCGGGAGGGCCAATGAGCAGTTCTTC.

The chain joins TRBV6-6 to TRBJ1-1, with 7 bases that match TRBD1. The ends lost 5 bases at V and 0 bases at J; junction bases unmatched: 6. CDR1 and CDR2 from the germline V gene are MNHNY and SVGAGI (reference sequence). This CDR3 has 15 residues. The CDR3 sequence is CASSHPGQMNTEAFF. CDR3 nucleotide sequence: TGTGCCAGCAGTCACCCGGGACAGATGAACACTGAAGCTTTCTTT.

The chain is built from TRBV27 and TRBJ1-5; D is possibly TRBD1 (5 bases). V gave up 3 bases and J gave up 4 bases, with 13 bases separating them. The length of the CDR3 is 15 residues. From germline, CDR1 is MNHEY and CDR2 SMNVEV (reference sequence). The CDR3 coding sequence is TGTGCCAGCAGTTTCACGGCGCAGGGAAATCAGCCCCAGCATTTT. The encoded protein is CASSFTAQGNQPQHF.

The V gene is TRBV7-2, the J gene TRBJ2-3, with 9 bases identical to TRBD2. Losses at the gene ends were 1 base for V and 4 bases for J; bases not matched to a gene: 6. CDR3 size: 16 residues. The germline V gene encodes CDR1 SGHTA and CDR2 FQGNSA. The chain's CDR3 is CASSLVAGGTADTQYF. In nucleotides, the CDR3 is TGTGCCAGCAGCTTAGTGGCGGGAGGGACCGCAGATACGCAGTATTTT.

CDR3 region: CASSPGLAGAGALVDEQFF. The CDR3 bases are TGTGCCAGCAGTCCGGGACTAGCGGGAGCAGGAGCCCTGGTCGATGAGCAGTTCTTC. This sequence joins TRBV28 and TRBJ2-1; TRBD2 aligns across 14 bases. J gave up 8 bases and V 5 bases, and 17 bases lay outside the gene matches. Germline CDR1 reads MDHEN; CDR2 reads SYDVKM. The CDR3 is 19 residues long.

The chain links TRBV5-5 to TRBJ2-1, with 9 bases matching TRBD2. The J segment lost 4 bases and the V segment lost 1 base, leaving 6 bases of the junction unmatched. Germline V gives CDR1 SGHKS, CDR2 YYEKEE (reference sequence). The CDR3 is 16 amino acids. This chain's CDR3 is CASSLTRLAEYNEQFF. Here the CDR3 DNA reads TGTGCCAGCAGCTTGACGAGACTAGCGGAGTACAATGAGCAGTTCTTC.

This clone was observed once. The chain's CDR3 is CASSKKTPQRGTGELFF. The DNA for the CDR3 is TGCGCCAGCAGCAAAAAGACCCCCCAGCGGGGCACCGGGGAGCTGTTTTTT. The V and J genes are TRBV4-3 and TRBJ2-2; 7 bases agree with TRBD2. The junction had 13 bases not matched to a gene; V was cut back by 5 bases and J by 4 bases. The CDR3 totals 17 residues. Germline CDR1 LGHNA, CDR2 YSLEER.